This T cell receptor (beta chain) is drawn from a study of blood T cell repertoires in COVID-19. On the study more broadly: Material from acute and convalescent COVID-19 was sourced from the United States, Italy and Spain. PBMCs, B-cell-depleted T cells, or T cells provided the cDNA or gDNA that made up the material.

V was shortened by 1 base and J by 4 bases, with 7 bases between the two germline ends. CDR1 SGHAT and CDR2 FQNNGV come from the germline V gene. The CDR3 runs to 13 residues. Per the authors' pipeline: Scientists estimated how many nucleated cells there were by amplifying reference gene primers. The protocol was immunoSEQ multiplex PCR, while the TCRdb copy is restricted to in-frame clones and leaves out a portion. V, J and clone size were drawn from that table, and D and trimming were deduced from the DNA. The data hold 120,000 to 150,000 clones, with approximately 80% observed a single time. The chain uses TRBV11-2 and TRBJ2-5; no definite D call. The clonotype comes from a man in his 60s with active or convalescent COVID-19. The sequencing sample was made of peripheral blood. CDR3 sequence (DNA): TGTGCCAGCAGCTTAGGCTCAGGAGAGACCCAGTACTTC. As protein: CASSLGSGETQYF.